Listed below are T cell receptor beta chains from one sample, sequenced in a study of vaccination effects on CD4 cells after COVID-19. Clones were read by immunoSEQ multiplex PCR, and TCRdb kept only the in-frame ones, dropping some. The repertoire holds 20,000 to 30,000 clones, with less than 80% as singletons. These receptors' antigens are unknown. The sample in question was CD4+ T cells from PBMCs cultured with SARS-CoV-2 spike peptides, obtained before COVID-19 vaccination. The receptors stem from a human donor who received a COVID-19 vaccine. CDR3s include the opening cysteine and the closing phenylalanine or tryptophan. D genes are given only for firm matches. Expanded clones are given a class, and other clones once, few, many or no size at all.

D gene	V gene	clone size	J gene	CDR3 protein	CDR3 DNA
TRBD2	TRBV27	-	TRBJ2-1	CASSPRGGTISGGIYNEQFF	TGTGCCAGCAGTCCGCGAGGGGGGACCATTAGCGGGGGGATCTACAATGAGCAGTTCTTC
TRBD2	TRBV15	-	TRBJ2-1	CATSRDIGAGGNNEQFF	TGTGCCACCAGCAGAGATATAGGAGCGGGAGGCAACAATGAGCAGTTCTTC
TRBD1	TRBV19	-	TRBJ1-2	CASRTGDRGYTF	TGTGCCAGTAGAACAGGGGACCGGGGCTACACCTTC
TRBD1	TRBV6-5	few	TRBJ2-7	CATTGTGSNYEQYF	TGTGCCACCACCGGGACAGGGAGCAACTACGAGCAGTACTTC
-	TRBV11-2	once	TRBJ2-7	CASSWGNRDEQYF	TGTGCCAGCAGCTGGGGGAACAGGGACGAGCAGTACTTC
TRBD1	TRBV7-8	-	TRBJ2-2	CASSLVPTGVTGELFF	TGTGCCAGCAGCTTAGTGCCGACAGGGGTCACCGGGGAGCTGTTTTTT
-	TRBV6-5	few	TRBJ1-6	CASSSGLSSYNSPLHF	TGTGCCAGCAGTTCGGGGCTGAGCTCCTATAATTCACCCCTCCACTTT
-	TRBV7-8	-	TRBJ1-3	CASSIGVGRTGNTIYF	TGTGCCAGCTCAATCGGGGTGGGGCGGACTGGAAACACCATATATTTT
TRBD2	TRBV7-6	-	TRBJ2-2	CASSPQPSGSRSGELFF	TGTGCCAGCAGCCCCCAACCTAGCGGGAGTCGATCCGGGGAGCTGTTTTTT
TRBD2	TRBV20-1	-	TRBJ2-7	CSASSSGTSYEQYF	TGCAGTGCTAGTTCTAGCGGGACCTCCTACGAGCAGTACTTC
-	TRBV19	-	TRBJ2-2	CASTGLGTSAGELFF	TGTGCCAGTACAGGTTTGGGTACTAGTGCCGGGGAGCTGTTTTTT
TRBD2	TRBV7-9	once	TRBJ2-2	CASSLGLGVENTGELFF	TGTGCCAGCAGCTTGGGACTAGGGGTAGAGAACACCGGGGAGCTGTTTTTT
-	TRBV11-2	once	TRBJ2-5	CASRGDQETQYF	TGTGCCAGCAGGGGGGACCAAGAGACCCAGTACTTC
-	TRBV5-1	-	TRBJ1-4	CASSLDGEYEKLFF	TGCGCCAGCAGCTTGGATGGGGAGTATGAAAAACTGTTTTTT
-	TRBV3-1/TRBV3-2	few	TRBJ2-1	CASSQNGGGEQFF	TGTGCCAGCAGCCAGAATGGCGGCGGGGAGCAGTTCTTC
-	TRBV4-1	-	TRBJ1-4	CASSHEGAEGEKLFF	TGCGCCAGCAGCCACGAAGGGGCAGAAGGGGAAAAACTGTTTTTT
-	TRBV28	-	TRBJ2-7	CASTRGVEQYF	TGTGCCAGCACGCGGGGAGTCGAGCAGTACTTC
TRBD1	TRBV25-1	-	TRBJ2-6	CASSPYRGAGANVLTF	TGTGCCAGCAGCCCCTACAGGGGGGCAGGGGCCAACGTCCTGACTTTC
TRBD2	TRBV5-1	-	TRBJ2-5	CASSPGRDQETQYF	TGCGCCAGCTCCCCCGGGAGGGATCAAGAGACCCAGTACTTC
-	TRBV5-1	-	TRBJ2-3	CASSLGGTDTQYF	TGCGCCAGCAGCTTGGGTGGCACAGATACGCAGTATTTT
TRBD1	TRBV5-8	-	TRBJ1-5	CASYPPGTGNQPQHF	TGTGCCAGTTATCCCCCCGGGACAGGCAATCAGCCCCAGCATTTT
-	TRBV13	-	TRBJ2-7	CASSLAPPLMGNYEQYF	TGTGCCAGCAGCTTAGCCCCTCCTCTCATGGGGAACTACGAGCAGTACTTC
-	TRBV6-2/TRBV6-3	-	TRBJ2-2	CASSYLGAGELFF	TGTGCCAGCAGTTACTTGGGGGCCGGGGAGCTGTTTTTT
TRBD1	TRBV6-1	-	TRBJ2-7	CASSEAEGTGDEQYF	TGTGCCAGCAGTGAAGCCGAGGGAACAGGGGACGAGCAGTACTTC
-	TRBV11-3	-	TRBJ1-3	CASSYGTGSGNTIYF	TGTGCCAGCAGCTATGGGACGGGCTCTGGAAACACCATATATTTT
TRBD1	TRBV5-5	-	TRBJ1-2	CASRLQGASSVNYGYTF	TGTGCCAGCAGACTGCAGGGGGCAAGCTCGGTCAACTATGGCTACACCTTC
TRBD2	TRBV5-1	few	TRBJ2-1	CASSLRLAGDKRNEQFF	TGCGCCAGCAGCCTCCGACTAGCGGGAGACAAGAGGAATGAGCAGTTCTTC
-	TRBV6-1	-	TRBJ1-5	CASSEAISAQHF	TGTGCCAGCAGTGAAGCAATATCAGCCCAGCATTTT
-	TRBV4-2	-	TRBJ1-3	CASSREADSSGNTIYF	TGTGCCAGCAGCCGGGAGGCAGACAGCTCTGGAAACACCATATATTTT
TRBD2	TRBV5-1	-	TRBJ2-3	CASSPTSGTLSTDTQYF	TGCGCCAGCAGCCCGACTAGCGGAACCCTTAGCACAGATACGCAGTATTTT
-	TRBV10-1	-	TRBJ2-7	CASSDGGYEQYF	TGCGCCAGCAGTGACGGTGGCTACGAGCAGTACTTC
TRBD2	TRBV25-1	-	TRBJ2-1	CASSLSGGNEQFF	TGTGCCAGCAGTCTATCGGGAGGTAATGAGCAGTTCTTC
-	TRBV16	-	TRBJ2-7	CASSQFAGYEQYF	TGTGCCAGCAGCCAATTCGCCGGCTACGAGCAGTACTTC
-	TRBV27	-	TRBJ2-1	CASSPSRDPFFF	TGTGCCAGCAGTCCCTCCCGGGACCCCTTCTTCTTC
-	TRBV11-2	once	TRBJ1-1	CASSLSSANTEAFF	TGTGCCAGCAGCTTATCTTCGGCGAACACTGAAGCTTTCTTT
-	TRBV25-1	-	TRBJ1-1	CASSDPGEGDTEAFF	TGTGCCAGCAGTGACCCCGGGGAGGGGGACACTGAAGCTTTCTTT
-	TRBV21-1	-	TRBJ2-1	CASRPHNKLVERERNEQFF	TGTGCCAGCAGACCCCACAACAAGCTAGTCGAGCGGGAGAGGAATGAGCAGTTCTTC
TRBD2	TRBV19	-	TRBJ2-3	CASSGASGLAGADTQYF	TGTGCCAGTAGTGGAGCGTCGGGACTAGCGGGAGCAGATACGCAGTATTTT
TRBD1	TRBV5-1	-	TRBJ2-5	CASSQETGYGQETQYF	TGCGCCAGCAGCCAAGAGACAGGGTATGGTCAAGAGACCCAGTACTTC
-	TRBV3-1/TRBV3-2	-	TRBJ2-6	CASSQDGLSGANVLTF	TGTGCCAGCAGCCAAGATGGTCTCTCTGGGGCCAACGTCCTGACTTTC
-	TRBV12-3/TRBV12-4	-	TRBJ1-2	CASSLGGGYTF	TGTGCCAGCAGTTTGGGCGGTGGCTACACCTTC
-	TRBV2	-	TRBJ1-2	CASRGGRGDYGYTF	TGTGCCAGCAGGGGGGGCAGGGGAGACTATGGCTACACCTTC
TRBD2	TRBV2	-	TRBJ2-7	CASSWGLAGVYEQYF	TGTGCCAGCAGTTGGGGACTAGCGGGAGTTTACGAGCAGTACTTC
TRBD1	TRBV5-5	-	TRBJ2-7	CASSRAGTDPYEQYF	TGTGCCAGCAGCCGGGCCGGGACAGATCCCTACGAGCAGTACTTC
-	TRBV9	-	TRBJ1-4	CASSVGSLANEKLFF	TGTGCCAGCAGCGTAGGGTCGCTGGCTAATGAAAAACTGTTTTTT
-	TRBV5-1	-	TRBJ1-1	CASSLAEQGGAFF	TGCGCCAGCAGCTTGGCCGAACAGGGAGGAGCTTTCTTT
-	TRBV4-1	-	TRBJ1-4	CASSQSTGGVEKLFF	TGCGCCAGCAGCCAATCTACGGGAGGGGTTGAAAAACTGTTTTTT
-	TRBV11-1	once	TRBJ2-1	CASSQPLGVNNEQFF	TGTGCCAGCAGCCAGCCTCTAGGGGTTAACAATGAGCAGTTCTTC
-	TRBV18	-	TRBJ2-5	CASSPTVGETQYF	TGTGCCAGCTCACCCACCGTCGGGGAGACCCAGTACTTC
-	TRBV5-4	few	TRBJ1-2	CASSLEYGYTF	TGTGCCAGCAGCTTGGAATATGGCTACACCTTC
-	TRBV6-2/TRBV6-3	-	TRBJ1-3	CASSQGPLSGNTIYF	TGTGCCAGCAGTCAGGGCCCTCTCTCTGGAAACACCATATATTTT
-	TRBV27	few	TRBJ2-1	CASSLLVEFEQFF	TGTGCCAGCAGTCTTCTAGTCGAGTTCGAGCAGTTCTTC
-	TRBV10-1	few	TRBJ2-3	CASSESIGGSTDTQYF	TGCGCCAGCAGTGAGTCGATAGGCGGGAGCACAGATACGCAGTATTTT
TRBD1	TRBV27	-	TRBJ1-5	CASSKTGSTIGFQPQHF	TGTGCCAGCAGTAAGACAGGGTCGACTATTGGTTTTCAGCCCCAGCATTTT